The clone carrying this TCR beta chain was seen at least ten times. This sample is part of a study of identical twins. V was cut by 0 bases and J by 3 bases, with 21 bases left in between. Germline V lookup: CDR1 MNHEY, CDR2 SVGEGT. The CDR3 loop spans 18 amino acids. TCRdb reprocessed the 5' RACE reads via MiXCR and lists one record per CDR3 protein. This sample yields 150,000 or so distinct CDR3 sequences, of which 3% to 4% are seen a single time; around 8.1% belongs to the top ten. What was sequenced was memory T cells sorted from blood. This TCR came from a man aged 18 to 29 in good health. The chain carries TRBV6-2 or TRBV6-3 and TRBJ2-7; a weak D match, TRBD1 (7 bases). The CDR3 bases are TGTGCCAGCAGTTACTCGTACGGGAGAGGGGGCTTGCGCTACGAGCAGTACTTC. Translating gives CASSYSYGRGGLRYEQYF.